The 27 T cell receptor beta chains below come from one sample, sequenced in a study of blood T cell repertoires in COVID-19. The table came from immunoSEQ multiplex PCR; TCRdb's copy has only in-frame clones and leaves some out. Of under 95,000 clones in the sample, around 86% were seen once. The sequenced material came from peripheral blood. The receptor set was obtained from a woman at least 80 years old with acute or convalescent COVID-19.

The chain recombines TRBV2 with TRBJ2-1, with a tentative D call TRBD1 (6 bases). Germline CDR1 and CDR2: SNHLY and FYNNEI. This CDR3 spans 14 amino acids. Trimming removed 5 bases at V and 6 bases at J, with 14 bases between. The CDR3 sequence is CASSFDRSLNEQFF. The CDR3 nucleotides read TGTGCCAGCAGTTTCGACAGGTCCCTCAATGAGCAGTTCTTC. Based on the CDR3 plus reference TRBV2 and TRBJ2-1, the full variable domain is EPEVTQTPSHQVTQMGQEVILRCVPISNHLYFYWYRQILGQKVEFLVSFYNNEISEKSEIFDDQFSVERPDGSNFTLKIRSTKLEDSAMYFCASSFDRSLNEQFFGPGTRLTVL.

CDR3 nucleotide sequence: TGTGCCAGCAGCCCTCGGACTAGCGGATTCACAGATACGCAGTATTTT. This gives the protein CASSPRTSGFTDTQYF. The chain has TRBV14 and TRBJ2-3, with 10 bases matching TRBD2. The length of the CDR3 is 16 residues. CDR1 and CDR2 from the germline V gene are SGHDN and FVKESK. V gave up 4 bases and J gave up 2 bases; unmatched junction bases: 6.

The chain has TRBV19 and TRBJ2-1; TRBD1 agrees at 7 bases. Losses at the gene ends were 0 bases for V and 12 bases for J; bases not matched to a gene: 11. The V gene's germline CDR1 is LNHDA and CDR2 SQIVND (reference sequence). The CDR3 runs to 15 residues. The CDR3 DNA sequence: TGTGCCAGTAGTATAGATTCGACAGGGTATGGTGCGCAGTTCTTC. Translated: CASSIDSTGYGAQFF.

As to this clone: One end of the junction fails to match germline, which may point to a read error. This chain uses TRBV7-6 with TRBJ2-7, with 15 bases lining up with TRBD2. CDR1 and CDR2 (germline): SGHVS, FNYEAQ. The CDR3 sequence is 16 residues long. In DNA, the CDR3 is TGTGCCAGCAGTTTAGGGACTAGCGGGGGGTCCTACGAGCAGTACTTC. Its protein is CASSLGTSGGSYEQYF. The full variable domain, its missing parts supplied by reference TRBV7-6 and TRBJ2-7, is GAGVSQSPRYKVTKRGQDVALRCDPISGHVSLYWYRQALGQGPEFLTYFNYEAQQDKSGLPNDRFSAERPEGSISTLTIQRTEQRDSAMYRCASSLGTSGGSYEQYFGPGTRLTVT.

V gene TRBV10-3 combines with J gene TRBJ1-4; TRBD1 is a possible D gene (6 bases). Trimming cost V 4 bases and J 0 bases, with 12 bases left between them. CDR1 and CDR2 from the germline V gene are ENHRY and SYGVKD. The CDR3 is 16 amino acids. The CDR3 DNA reads TGTGCCATCAGTGCCTCGACAGGTGCAACTAATGAAAAACTGTTTTTT. It encodes CAISASTGATNEKLFF.

This clone has more than one count but fewer than ten. This chain joins TRBV10-3 and TRBJ1-5; D possibly corresponds to TRBD1 (5 bases). This CDR3 spans 14 amino acids. Germline loops: CDR1 ENHRY, CDR2 SYGVKD. V was clipped by 4 bases and J by 2 bases, with 9 bases between them. This CDR3 is CAISVGGGNQPQHF. The CDR3, as DNA: TGTGCCATCAGTGTTGGGGGGGGCAATCAGCCCCAGCATTTT.

J is TRBJ1-4 and V is TRBV6-5; D perhaps matches TRBD1 (6 bases). V was shortened by 5 bases and J by 7 bases, with 8 bases between the two germline ends. The germline gives CDR1 MNHEY, CDR2 SVGAGI. This CDR3 contains 12 residues. CDR3 DNA sequence: TGTGCCAGCAGTCAGACAGGTGAAAAACTGTTTTTT. Protein: CASSQTGEKLFF.

This clone occurred a few times. The chain couples TRBV3-1 (or the pseudogene TRBV3-2) to TRBJ2-1; D may be TRBD2 (5 bases). V lost 4 bases and J lost 5, with 12 bases in between. The CDR3 covers 14 residues. Germline-derived CDR1 and CDR2 are LGHDT and YNNKEL (reference sequence). CDR3: CASSPQPGNNEQFF. The CDR3 bases are TGTGCCAGCAGCCCCCAACCGGGGAACAATGAGCAGTTCTTC.

The CDR3 here is CASSPEKGALYGYTF. Here the CDR3 DNA reads TGTGCCAGCTCACCAGAAAAGGGGGCCCTCTATGGCTACACCTTC. The V gene is TRBV18, the J gene TRBJ1-2; TRBD1 agrees at 7 bases. With V trimmed by 2 bases and J by 4 bases, 7 bases remained unmatched. CDR1 KGHSH and CDR2 LQKENI come from the germline V gene. The CDR3 totals 15 residues.

The V call is TRBV12-3 or TRBV12-4, the J call TRBJ2-5; D remains unclear. Trimming removed 3 bases from V and 4 bases from J, with 6 bases in between. CDR3 length: 12 amino acids. In DNA form, the CDR3 reads TGTGCCAGCAGTTTTAACACAGAGACCCAGTACTTC. It specifies CASSFNTETQYF.

The V and J genes are TRBV4-2 and TRBJ2-3, with D uncertain. CDR3 length equals 13 residues. The V gene lost 0 bases and the J gene lost 4 bases, with 5 bases spanning the gap. CDR1 is LGHNA and CDR2 is YNFKEQ in the germline V gene. For the CDR3, the DNA is TGTGCCAGCAGCCAAGAACTCGCAGATACGCAGTATTTT. Its translation: CASSQELADTQYF.

Only one count was recorded for this clone. The chain carries TRBV19 and TRBJ1-2; 8 bases agree with TRBD1. Trimming cost V 5 bases and J 12 bases; bases outside gene matches: 11. The germline V gene encodes CDR1 LNHDA and CDR2 SQIVND (reference sequence). CDR3 length: 13 residues. The CDR3 spells CASSVTGTGGDTF. In nucleotides, the CDR3 is TGTGCCAGTAGTGTGACCGGGACAGGCGGAGACACCTTC.

The chain is built from TRBV6-6 and TRBJ1-5; D perhaps matches TRBD1 (6 bases). CDR3 length equals 17 residues. Germline V CDR1 and CDR2: MNHNY, SVGAGI (reference sequence). With 5 bases removed from V and 0 bases from J, the gap between germline ends came to 17 bases. CDR3 sequence reads: CASSPRGQKNSNQPQHF. CDR3 coding DNA: TGTGCCAGCAGTCCCCGCGGACAGAAGAATAGCAATCAGCCCCAGCATTTT.

The rearrangement links TRBV7-9 to TRBJ2-5; D ambiguous. V lost 3 bases to trimming and J lost 5 bases, with 7 bases between them. The CDR3 totals 12 residues. CDR1 is SEHNR and CDR2 is FQNEAQ in the germline V gene (reference sequence). The CDR3 loop reads CASSFSTETQYF. The CDR3 DNA is TGTGCCAGCAGCTTTTCTACGGAGACCCAGTACTTC. Variable domain in full (rest from reference TRBV7-9 and TRBJ2-5): DTGVSQNPRHKITKRGQNVTFRCDPISEHNRLYWYRQTLGQGPEFLTYFQNEAQLEKSRLLSDRFSAERPKGSFSTLEIQRTEQGDSAMYLCASSFSTETQYFGPGTRLLVL.

J is TRBJ2-3 and V is TRBV5-5; D call uncertain. The CDR3 has 15 amino acids. From germline, CDR1 is SGHKS and CDR2 YYEKEE (reference sequence). V dropped 2 bases and J dropped 1 base, with 11 bases sitting between them. The CDR3 region is CASSLDGGRTDTQYF. As DNA, the CDR3 is TGTGCCAGCAGCTTAGATGGCGGCCGCACAGATACGCAGTATTTT.

The J gene is TRBJ2-3, the V gene TRBV27; D call uncertain. The CDR3 runs to 18 residues. Germline lookup yields CDR1 MNHEY and CDR2 SMNVEV (reference sequence). V was clipped by 4 bases and J by 0 bases, with 20 bases between them. CDR3 sequence (DNA): TGTGCCAGCAGTTCCTCCGTATTGTTGAGTCTTAGCACAGATACGCAGTATTTT. Protein product: CASSSSVLLSLSTDTQYF.

In DNA, the CDR3 is TGTGCCAGCAGCTCCCAGGGGGCGGTGAACTATGGCTACACCTTC. Its translation is CASSSQGAVNYGYTF. V and J are TRBV7-9 and TRBJ1-2; 8 nucleotides match TRBD1. Trimming cost V 4 bases and J 2 bases; bases outside gene matches: 6. The V gene's germline CDR1 is SEHNR and CDR2 FQNEAQ (reference sequence). This CDR3 has 15 amino acids. The whole variable domain, remainder taken from reference TRBV7-9 and TRBJ1-2, is DTGVSQNPRHKITKRGQNVTFRCDPISEHNRLYWYRQTLGQGPEFLTYFQNEAQLEKSRLLSDRFSAERPKGSFSTLEIQRTEQGDSAMYLCASSSQGAVNYGYTFGSGTRLTVV.

The chain links TRBV2 to TRBJ2-1; TRBD2 agrees at 14 bases. The germline V gene encodes CDR1 SNHLY and CDR2 FYNNEI. The CDR3 contains 13 residues. V was pared by 8 bases and J by 9 bases, with 3 bases of the junction left unmatched. The CDR3 DNA follows: TGTGCCAGCGGGACTAGCGGGGGTGGTGAGCAGTTCTTC. Translated: CASGTSGGGEQFF.

This clone was detected once. This chain joins TRBV7-2 and TRBJ1-2; TRBD1 matches at 8 bases. Germline V gene data show CDR1 as SGHTA and CDR2 as FQGNSA. The CDR3 runs 14 residues. V shed 8 bases and J 3 bases; nucleotides not matched to a gene: 8. The CDR3 sequence is CASVQGASDYGYTF. The CDR3 DNA is TGTGCCAGCGTCCAGGGGGCTTCGGACTATGGCTACACCTTC.

The J gene is TRBJ2-3, the V gene TRBV5-1; maybe TRBD2 (6 bases). Germline CDR1 SGHRS, CDR2 YFSETQ. The CDR3 consists of 14 residues. Trimming removed 4 bases from V and 8 bases from J, with 17 bases in between. For the CDR3, the DNA is TGCGCCAGCAGCACCGGGACCAAGGAGGGTACGCAGTATTTT. It translates to CASSTGTKEGTQYF.

The V and J genes are TRBV19 and TRBJ1-3; 7 bases are shared with TRBD1. Per the germline V gene, CDR1 is LNHDA and CDR2 is SQIVND (reference sequence). The CDR3 extends over 13 amino acids. V shed 9 bases and J 3 bases; nucleotides not matched to a gene: 5. CDR3 protein: CASLGQNGNTIYF. The DNA of the CDR3 is TGTGCCAGCTTGGGACAGAATGGAAACACCATATATTTT.

This clone was observed a single time. The chain couples TRBV2 to TRBJ2-7; TRBD1 agrees at 9 bases. From germline, CDR1 is SNHLY and CDR2 FYNNEI. J was trimmed by 4 bases and V by 11 bases; bases with no gene match: 6. CDR3 length equals 12 residues. CDR3 sequence: CAGGTGRYEQYF. The CDR3 coding sequence is TGTGCCGGGGGGACAGGGAGGTACGAGCAGTACTTC.

The chain couples TRBV2 to TRBJ1-1; D is undetermined. Trimming removed 1 base at V and 10 bases at J, with 16 bases between. This CDR3 is built from 14 residues. The germline gives CDR1 SNHLY, CDR2 FYNNEI. Here the CDR3 DNA reads TGTGCCAGCAGTGAAGTACGCGGCAGAACGACAGCTTTCTTT. It is translated as CASSEVRGRTTAFF.

The J gene is TRBJ1-2, the V gene TRBV9, with 7 nucleotides matching TRBD1. This CDR3 spans 15 amino acids. Germline trimming cut 0 bases from V and 3 bases from J; bases unmatched to any gene: 5. Germline V gene lookup returns CDR1 SGDLS and CDR2 YYNGEE. The CDR3 DNA sequence: TGTGCCAGCAGCGTAGGAGGGGGCATGTACTATGGCTACACCTTC. It codes for CASSVGGGMYYGYTF.

The chain has TRBV19 and TRBJ1-1, with a possible D match to TRBD1 (5 bases). This CDR3 has 15 residues. V lost 1 base to trimming and J lost 1 base, with 10 bases between them. Germline CDR1 and CDR2: LNHDA and SQIVND (reference sequence). The CDR3 here is CASSIVAGANTEAFF. CDR3 DNA: TGTGCCAGTAGTATAGTGGCTGGGGCGAACACTGAAGCTTTCTTT. Full variable domain (missing parts from reference TRBV19 and TRBJ1-1): DGGITQSPKYLFRKEGQNVTLSCEQNLNHDAMYWYRQDPGQGLRLIYYSQIVNDFQKGDIAEGYSVSREKKESFPLTVTSAQKNPTAFYLCASSIVAGANTEAFFGQGTRLTVV.

The chain links TRBV7-8 to TRBJ2-3; D possibly corresponds to TRBD2 (7 bases). V lost 0 bases and J lost 8, with 12 bases in between. CDR3 length: 14 residues. From germline, CDR1 is SGHVS and CDR2 FQNEAQ. CDR3 in DNA: TGTGCCAGCAGCTTAGCGGGGGGGCCTGGTACGCAGTATTTT. This codes for CASSLAGGPGTQYF.

The chain employs TRBV25-1 and TRBJ1-1, with D possibly matching TRBD1 (5 bases). CDR3 length: 14 amino acids. Germline CDR1 is MGHDK and CDR2 is SYGVNS. V gave up 5 bases and J gave up 4 bases, with 14 bases separating them. DNA for the CDR3: TGTGCCAGCAGTAGGGACCGGGGGATCACTGAAGCTTTCTTT. Amino acid sequence: CASSRDRGITEAFF.